One sample yielded the 24 T cell receptor beta chains listed below, sequenced in a study of radiotherapy plus CTLA-4 blockade in lung cancer. Data came from immunoSEQ multiplex PCR; TCRdb stores just in-frame clones and leaves some out. The top ten hold roughly 26% of the sample, which has approximately 94,000 clones, roughly 80% seen once. This specimen consisted of peripheral blood, obtained from a patient treated with radiotherapy plus ipilimumab. The receptors were sampled from a human donor with non-small cell lung cancer that progressed on radiotherapy plus ipilimumab.

This clone has just one count. The chain has TRBV5-6 and TRBJ2-3; 8 bases fit TRBD1. The length of the CDR3 is 16 residues. Trimming removed 3 bases from V and 4 bases from J; junction bases left unmatched: 10. CDR1 and CDR2 from the germline V gene are SGHDT and YYEEEE. The CDR3 loop is CASSSPVRTGSDTQYF. The CDR3 DNA sequence: TGTGCCAGCAGCTCCCCCGTACGGACAGGGTCAGATACGCAGTATTTT.

The gene calls are TRBV6-1 and TRBJ2-7; D possibly corresponds to TRBD2 (6 bases). The V and J ends lost 6 bases and 2 bases respectively, with 17 bases between them. CDR1 MNHNS and CDR2 SASEGT come from the germline V gene. The CDR3 totals 15 residues. The chain's CDR3 is CASSETGTGAYEQYV. The CDR3 DNA sequence: TGTGCCAGCAGCGAAACCGGGACGGGAGCCTACGAGCAGTACGTC.

The chain carries TRBV28 and TRBJ1-2; D remains unclear. V lost 2 bases and J lost 7, with 14 bases in between. The germline V gene has CDR1 MDHEN and CDR2 SYDVKM. The length of the CDR3 is 14 residues. CDR3 in DNA: TGTGCCAGCAGTTTAGGGGTCGTGGGGTTTGGCTACACCTTC. Its translation is CASSLGVVGFGYTF.

The chain recombines TRBV7-9 with TRBJ2-3; 7 nucleotides line up with TRBD1. In germline, CDR1 is SEHNR, CDR2 FQNEAQ (reference sequence). J gave up 5 bases and V 4 bases, and 0 bases lay outside the gene matches. The CDR3 is 12 residues long. The CDR3, as DNA: TGTGCCAGCAGCTCAGGGGGAGATACGCAGTATTTT. This gives the protein CASSSGGDTQYF.

The J gene is TRBJ2-3, the V gene TRBV28; possibly TRBD1 or TRBD2 for D (7 bases each). Trimming shortened V by 10 bases and J by 1 base, and 21 bases separated the two germline ends. The length of the CDR3 is 16 residues. Germline V lookup: CDR1 MDHEN, CDR2 SYDVKM. In DNA, the CDR3 is TGTGCCACCAATACCAGGGGGAGGGTGGGCACAGATACGCAGTATTTT. This encodes CATNTRGRVGTDTQYF. Looking up the rest from reference TRBV28 and TRBJ2-3 gives the full variable domain: DVKVTQSSRYLVKRTGEKVFLECVQDMDHENMFWYRQDPGLGLRLIYFSYDVKMKEKGDIPEGYSVSREKKERFSLILESASTNQTSMYLCATNTRGRVGTDTQYFGPGTRLTVL.

The chain employs TRBV19 and TRBJ2-1, with TRBD2 identical over 7 bases. The V gene end was trimmed by 4 bases and the J gene end by 7 bases; junction bases not matched to a gene: 13. The CDR3 loop spans 16 amino acids. Germline V CDR1 and CDR2: LNHDA, SQIVND (reference sequence). The CDR3 sequence is CASSNTQRDYPNEQFF. CDR3 nucleotide sequence: TGTGCCAGTAGTAATACCCAAAGGGACTACCCGAATGAGCAGTTCTTC. Supplemented by reference TRBV19 and TRBJ2-1, the full variable domain reads DGGITQSPKYLFRKEGQNVTLSCEQNLNHDAMYWYRQDPGQGLRLIYYSQIVNDFQKGDIAEGYSVSREKKESFPLTVTSAQKNPTAFYLCASSNTQRDYPNEQFFGPGTRLTVL.

This clone was detected only once. V is TRBV5-1 and J is TRBJ2-2; 9 nucleotides match TRBD1. The J segment lost 4 bases and the V segment lost 5 bases, leaving 6 bases of the junction unmatched. The CDR3 contains 15 residues. Germline assignment: CDR1 SGHRS and CDR2 YFSETQ. CDR3 sequence reads: CASRPGTGFTGELFF. The CDR3 DNA follows: TGCGCCAGCAGACCCGGGACAGGGTTCACCGGGGAGCTGTTTTTT.

The genes are TRBV5-4 and TRBJ2-5; the D is unclear. Trimming shortened V by 2 bases and J by 5 bases, and 7 bases separated the two germline ends. The germline CDR1 and CDR2 sequences are SGHNT and YYREEE (reference sequence). The CDR3 consists of 12 residues. CDR3 sequence: CASSLSKETQYF. The CDR3 nucleotides read TGTGCCAGCAGCTTATCGAAGGAGACCCAGTACTTC.

The DNA of the CDR3 is TGCGCCAGCAGCTTGTGGGGGATGGGGACAGGGAGGTTGGACACTGAAGCTTTCTTT. It translates to CASSLWGMGTGRLDTEAFF. The V gene is TRBV5-1, the J gene TRBJ1-1, with 9 bases that match TRBD1. The germline gives CDR1 SGHRS, CDR2 YFSETQ. The CDR3 sequence is 19 residues long. After removal of 1 base from V and 3 bases from J, the junction contained 16 bases not matched to a gene.

This rearrangement joins TRBV9 to TRBJ1-2; a possible D gene is TRBD1 (6 bases). Germline lookup yields CDR1 SGDLS and CDR2 YYNGEE. CDR3 size: 14 residues. The V and J ends lost 0 bases and 6 bases respectively, with 12 bases between them. The CDR3 DNA sequence: TGTGCCAGCAGCGTAGTGGTAGGGGGAAATGGCTACACCTTC. It is translated as CASSVVVGGNGYTF.

The CDR3 protein is CASSQESQETQYF. The CDR3 DNA follows: TGTGCCAGCAGCCAAGAGTCGCAAGAGACCCAGTACTTC. The chain links TRBV4-2 to TRBJ2-5; D ambiguous. The CDR3 spans 13 residues. The germline V gene encodes CDR1 LGHNA and CDR2 YNFKEQ. V gave up 0 bases and J gave up 2 bases, with 4 bases separating them.

The rearrangement links TRBV5-1 to TRBJ2-7, with 13 nucleotides matching TRBD2. Losses at the gene ends were 4 bases for V and 0 bases for J; bases not matched to a gene: 7. CDR1 is SGHRS and CDR2 is YFSETQ in the germline V gene. This CDR3 contains 17 residues. The CDR3 DNA reads as TGCGCCAGCAGCCCCCGGACTAGCGGGAGCAGCTCCTACGAGCAGTACTTC. Its protein product is CASSPRTSGSSSYEQYF.

The rearrangement joins TRBV20-1 to TRBJ2-4; D remains unclear. V was trimmed by 7 bases and J by 0 bases, leaving 4 bases between them. Germline CDR1 is DFQATT and CDR2 is SNEGSKA (reference sequence). CDR3 length: 11 amino acids. CDR3 sequence reads: CSGEAKNIQYF. Here the CDR3 DNA reads TGCAGTGGGGAAGCCAAAAACATTCAGTACTTC.

The genes are TRBV6-1 and TRBJ2-7; D is undetermined. Trimming took off 6 bases at V and 0 bases at J, with 6 bases between the two ends. The length of the CDR3 is 12 residues. The V gene's germline CDR1 is MNHNS and CDR2 SASEGT. In DNA form, the CDR3 reads TGTGCCAGCAGAGGGCTCTCCTACGAGCAGTACTTC. It encodes CASRGLSYEQYF.

J is TRBJ2-2 and V is TRBV7-9, with 7 nucleotides matching TRBD2. Per the germline V gene, CDR1 is SEHNR and CDR2 is FQNEAQ (reference sequence). Germline trimming cut 1 base from V and 6 bases from J; bases unmatched to any gene: 5. The CDR3 sequence is 15 residues long. CDR3 DNA: TGTGCCAGCAGCTTAGTTGCGGGAGTGGCCGGGGAGCTGTTTTTT. Translation: CASSLVAGVAGELFF.

This sequence joins TRBV15 and TRBJ2-1, with TRBD2 identical over 14 bases. This CDR3 is built from 15 residues. Trimming at V came to 3 bases and at J to 9 bases, leaving 4 bases not matched to a gene. Germline lookup yields CDR1 LNHNV and CDR2 YYDKDF (reference sequence). CDR3 sequence reads: CATSRGLAGAGEQFF. The CDR3 DNA sequence: TGTGCCACCAGCAGGGGACTAGCGGGAGCAGGTGAGCAGTTCTTC.

The rearrangement links TRBV5-1 to TRBJ1-2; D remains unclear. Germline V gene lookup returns CDR1 SGHRS and CDR2 YFSETQ. The CDR3 contains 11 residues. Trimming cost V 4 bases and J 8 bases, with 9 bases left between them. This chain's CDR3 is CASSDLGGYTF. The CDR3 nucleotides are TGCGCCAGCAGCGACCTGGGGGGCTACACCTTC.

The chain has TRBV19 and TRBJ1-1, with 7 positions matching TRBD1. The CDR3 has 15 amino acids. Germline CDR1 LNHDA, CDR2 SQIVND (reference sequence). J was trimmed by 4 bases and V by 4 bases; bases with no gene match: 9. CDR3 residues: CASSTPTGLSTEAFF. The CDR3 DNA sequence: TGTGCCAGTAGTACCCCGACAGGGTTGAGCACTGAAGCTTTCTTT.

The rearrangement links TRBV7-2 to TRBJ2-1; D unclear. This CDR3 has 12 residues. Germline loops: CDR1 SGHTA, CDR2 FQGNSA. The ends were cut back, 1 base at V and 10 bases at J, with 8 bases in the middle. The CDR3 DNA follows: TGTGCCAGCAGCTTAGTTCGGCGGGAGCAGTTCTTC. It yields the protein CASSLVRREQFF.

This clone was counted between two and nine times. V and J are TRBV6-6 and TRBJ1-5; no firm D call. The CDR3 totals 13 residues. V lost 6 bases and J lost 6, with 12 bases in between. Looked up from germline, CDR1 is MNHNY and CDR2 is SVGAGI (reference sequence). The CDR3 spells CASRSTLFQPQHF. Here the CDR3 DNA reads TGTGCCAGCAGATCGACTCTCTTTCAGCCCCAGCATTTT.

The chain combines TRBV5-1 with TRBJ2-5, with D unresolved. V was shortened by 6 bases and J by 5 bases, with 14 bases between the two germline ends. The V gene's germline CDR1 is SGHRS and CDR2 YFSETQ. The CDR3 length is 13 residues. The CDR3 sequence is CASTPALLETQYF. The CDR3 coding sequence is TGCGCCAGCACCCCTGCCCTTTTGGAGACCCAGTACTTC.

The gene calls are TRBV19 and TRBJ2-1; 9 bases are a match to TRBD1. The CDR3 runs 17 residues. Germline CDR1 and CDR2: LNHDA and SQIVND (reference sequence). Germline trimming cut 6 bases from V and 0 bases from J; bases unmatched to any gene: 9. CDR3 in DNA: TGTGCCAGTAGGCCCGGGACAGGGCCCTCCTCCTACAATGAGCAGTTCTTC. Residues: CASRPGTGPSSYNEQFF.

The rearrangement uses TRBV5-1 and TRBJ2-1; D tentatively reads TRBD1 or TRBD2 (5 bases each). Germline V gene sequence: CDR1 SGHRS, CDR2 YFSETQ. The CDR3 has 15 amino acids. V lost 7 bases and J lost 1, with 15 bases in between. The CDR3 bases are TGCGCCAGCCACACTTCGGGGCGATCCTACAATGAGCAGTTCTTC. Protein product: CASHTSGRSYNEQFF.

V usage is TRBV27 and J usage is TRBJ2-7; D might be TRBD1 or TRBD2, each matching 5 bases. Germline V gene lookup returns CDR1 MNHEY and CDR2 SMNVEV (reference sequence). The CDR3 consists of 14 residues. V lost 3 bases to trimming and J lost 4 bases, with 13 bases between them. CDR3 sequence (DNA): TGTGCCAGCAGTTTCGATAGGGACCGTTACGAGCAGTACTTC. Its protein product is CASSFDRDRYEQYF.